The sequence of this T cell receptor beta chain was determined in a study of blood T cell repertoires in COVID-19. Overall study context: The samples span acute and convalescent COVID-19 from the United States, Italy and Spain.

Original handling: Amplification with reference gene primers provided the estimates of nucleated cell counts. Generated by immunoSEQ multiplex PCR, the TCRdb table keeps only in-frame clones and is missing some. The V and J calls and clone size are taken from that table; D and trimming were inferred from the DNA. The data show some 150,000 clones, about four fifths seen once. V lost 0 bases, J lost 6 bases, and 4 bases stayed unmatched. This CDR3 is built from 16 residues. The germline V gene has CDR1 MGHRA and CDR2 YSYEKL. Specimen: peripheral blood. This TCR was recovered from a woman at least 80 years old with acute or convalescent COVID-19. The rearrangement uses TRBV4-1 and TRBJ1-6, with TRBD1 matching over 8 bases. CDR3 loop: CASSQEWGQANSPLHF. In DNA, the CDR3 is TGCGCCAGCAGCCAAGAATGGGGACAGGCTAATTCACCCCTCCACTTT.